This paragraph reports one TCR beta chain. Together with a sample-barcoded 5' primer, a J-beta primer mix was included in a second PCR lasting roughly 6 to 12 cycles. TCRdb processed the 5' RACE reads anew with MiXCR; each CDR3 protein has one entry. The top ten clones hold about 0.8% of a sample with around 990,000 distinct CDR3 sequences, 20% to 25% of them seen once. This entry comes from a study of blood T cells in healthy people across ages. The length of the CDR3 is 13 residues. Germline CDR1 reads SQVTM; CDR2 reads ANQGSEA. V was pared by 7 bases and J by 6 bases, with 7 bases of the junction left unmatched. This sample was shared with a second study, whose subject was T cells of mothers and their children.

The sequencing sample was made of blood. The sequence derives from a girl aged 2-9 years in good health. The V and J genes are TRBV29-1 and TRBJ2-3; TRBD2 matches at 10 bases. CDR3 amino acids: CSASASGSDTQYF. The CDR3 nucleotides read TGCAGCGCCTCCGCTAGCGGGAGTGATACGCAGTATTTT.